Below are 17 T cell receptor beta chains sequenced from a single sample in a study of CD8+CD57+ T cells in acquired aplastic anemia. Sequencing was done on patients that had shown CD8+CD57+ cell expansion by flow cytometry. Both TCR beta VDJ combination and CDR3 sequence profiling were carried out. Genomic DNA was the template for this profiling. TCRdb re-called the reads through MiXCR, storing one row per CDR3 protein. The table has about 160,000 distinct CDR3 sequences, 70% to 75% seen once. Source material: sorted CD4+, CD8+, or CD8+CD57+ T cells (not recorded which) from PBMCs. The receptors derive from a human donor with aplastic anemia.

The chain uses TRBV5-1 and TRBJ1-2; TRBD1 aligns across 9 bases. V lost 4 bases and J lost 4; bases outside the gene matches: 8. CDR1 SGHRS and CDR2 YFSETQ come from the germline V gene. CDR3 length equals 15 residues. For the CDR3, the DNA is TGCGCCAGCAGCGCCCAAATGGGACAGGGCTATGGCTACACCTTC. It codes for CASSAQMGQGYGYTF.

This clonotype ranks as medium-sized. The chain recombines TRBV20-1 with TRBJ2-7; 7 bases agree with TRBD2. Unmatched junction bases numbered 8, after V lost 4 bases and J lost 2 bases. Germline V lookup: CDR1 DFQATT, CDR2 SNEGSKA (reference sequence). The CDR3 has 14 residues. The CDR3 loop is CSAIAGDGTYEQYF. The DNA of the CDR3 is TGCAGTGCTATTGCGGGAGACGGGACCTACGAGCAGTACTTC.

CDR3 in DNA: TGTGCCAGCAGTGAAGGAGGGGGCTTCTACAATGAGCAGTTCTTC. It is translated as CASSEGGGFYNEQFF. This chain joins TRBV2 and TRBJ2-1; TRBD1 agrees at 7 bases. This CDR3 has 15 amino acids. Per germline, CDR1 SNHLY and CDR2 FYNNEI. V shed 1 base and J 3 bases; nucleotides not matched to a gene: 3.

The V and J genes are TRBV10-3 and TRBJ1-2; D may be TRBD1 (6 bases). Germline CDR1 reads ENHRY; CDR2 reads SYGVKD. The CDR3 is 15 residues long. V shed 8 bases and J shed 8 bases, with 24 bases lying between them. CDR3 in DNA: TGTGCCATCCGGAAGGGGGACCTTTCCAGATGGGGCTACACCTTC. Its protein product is CAIRKGDLSRWGYTF.

The CDR3 loop reads CASSIAAGGVYGYTF. As DNA, the CDR3 is TGTGCCAGTAGTATAGCGGCAGGGGGCGTCTATGGCTACACCTTC. This chain connects TRBV19 to TRBJ1-2, with TRBD1 identical over 8 bases. The V gene's germline CDR1 is LNHDA and CDR2 SQIVND (reference sequence). This CDR3 has 15 amino acids. Germline trimming cut 1 base from V and 4 bases from J; bases unmatched to any gene: 5.

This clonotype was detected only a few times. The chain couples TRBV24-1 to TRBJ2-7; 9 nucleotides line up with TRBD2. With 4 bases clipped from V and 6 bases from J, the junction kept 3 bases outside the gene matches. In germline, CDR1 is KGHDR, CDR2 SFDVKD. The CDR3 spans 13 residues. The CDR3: CATSDGTSSEQYF. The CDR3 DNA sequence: TGTGCCACCAGTGACGGGACTAGCTCCGAGCAGTACTTC.

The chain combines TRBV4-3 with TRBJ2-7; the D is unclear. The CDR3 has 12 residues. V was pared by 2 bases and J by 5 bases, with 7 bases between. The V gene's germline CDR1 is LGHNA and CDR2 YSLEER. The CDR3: CASSQYGDEQYF. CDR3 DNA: TGCGCCAGCAGCCAATACGGCGACGAGCAGTACTTC.

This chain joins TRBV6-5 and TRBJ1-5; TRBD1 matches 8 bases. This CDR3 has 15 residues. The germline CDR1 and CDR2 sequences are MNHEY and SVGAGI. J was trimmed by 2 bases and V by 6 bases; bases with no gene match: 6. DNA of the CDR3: TGTGCCAGCAGCCCTGAGGGACAGGGCAATCAGCCCCAGCATTTT. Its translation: CASSPEGQGNQPQHF.

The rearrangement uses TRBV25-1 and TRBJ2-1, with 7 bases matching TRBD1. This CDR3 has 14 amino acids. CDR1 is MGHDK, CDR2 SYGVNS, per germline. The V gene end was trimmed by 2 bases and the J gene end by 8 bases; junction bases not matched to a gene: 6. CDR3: CASSEGTAAHEQFF. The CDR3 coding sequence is TGTGCCAGCAGTGAAGGGACAGCAGCCCATGAGCAGTTCTTC.

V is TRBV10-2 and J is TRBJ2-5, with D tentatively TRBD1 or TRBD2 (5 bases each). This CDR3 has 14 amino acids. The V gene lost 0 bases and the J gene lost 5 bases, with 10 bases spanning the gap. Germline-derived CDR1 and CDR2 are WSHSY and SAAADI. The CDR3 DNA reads TGCGCCAGCAGTGAGTCGGGCAGGGAGGAGACCCAGTACTTC. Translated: CASSESGREETQYF.

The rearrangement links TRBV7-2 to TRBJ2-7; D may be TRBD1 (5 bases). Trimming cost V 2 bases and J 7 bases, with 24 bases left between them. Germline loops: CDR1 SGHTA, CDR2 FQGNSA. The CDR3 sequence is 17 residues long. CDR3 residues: CASSLSQGYDPYNEQYV. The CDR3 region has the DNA TGTGCCAGCAGCTTATCCCAGGGATACGATCCCTACAATGAGCAGTACGTC.

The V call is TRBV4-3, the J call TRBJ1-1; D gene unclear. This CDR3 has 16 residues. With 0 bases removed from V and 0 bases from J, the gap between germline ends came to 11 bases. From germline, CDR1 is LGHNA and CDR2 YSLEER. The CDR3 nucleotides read TGCGCCAGCAGCCAAGAAGTAAGCAGGATGAACACTGAAGCTTTCTTT. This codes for CASSQEVSRMNTEAFF.

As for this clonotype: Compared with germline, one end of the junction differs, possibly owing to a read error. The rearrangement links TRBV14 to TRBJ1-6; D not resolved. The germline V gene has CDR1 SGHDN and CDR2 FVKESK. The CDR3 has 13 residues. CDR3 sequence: CASSQDGSSPPHF. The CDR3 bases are TGTGCCAGCAGCCAAGATGGGTCTTCACCCCCCCACTTT.

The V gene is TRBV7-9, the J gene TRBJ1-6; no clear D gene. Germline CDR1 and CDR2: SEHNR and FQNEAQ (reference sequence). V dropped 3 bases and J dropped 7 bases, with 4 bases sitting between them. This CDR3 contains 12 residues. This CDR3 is CASSFLNSPLHF. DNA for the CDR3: TGTGCCAGCAGCTTTCTGAATTCACCCCTCCACTTT.

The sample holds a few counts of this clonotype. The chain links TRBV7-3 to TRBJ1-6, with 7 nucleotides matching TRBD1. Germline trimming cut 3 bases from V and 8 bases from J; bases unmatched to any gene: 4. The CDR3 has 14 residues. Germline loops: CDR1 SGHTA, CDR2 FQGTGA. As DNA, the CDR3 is TGTGCCAGCAGCTTCGGGACAGCGGATTCACCCCTCCACTTT. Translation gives CASSFGTADSPLHF.

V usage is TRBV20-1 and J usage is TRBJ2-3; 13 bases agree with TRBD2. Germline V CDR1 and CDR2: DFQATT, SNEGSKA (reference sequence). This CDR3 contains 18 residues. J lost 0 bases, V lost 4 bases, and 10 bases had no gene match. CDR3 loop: CSATPLTSGRPSTDTQYF. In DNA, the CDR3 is TGCAGTGCTACTCCCCTGACTAGCGGGAGGCCTAGCACAGATACGCAGTATTTT.

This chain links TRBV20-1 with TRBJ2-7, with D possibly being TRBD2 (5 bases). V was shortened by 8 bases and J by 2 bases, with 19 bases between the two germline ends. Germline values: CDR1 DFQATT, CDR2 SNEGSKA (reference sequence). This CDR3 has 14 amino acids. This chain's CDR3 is CSPERLGSTYEQYF. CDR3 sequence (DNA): TGCAGTCCAGAGCGGCTAGGGTCAACCTACGAGCAGTACTTC.